This TCR beta chain was found in a study of T cell responses to AZD1222 COVID-19 vaccine. As to this clone: Its target is unknown.

Germline CDR1 reads SGHNT; CDR2 reads YENEEA. The CDR3 loop spans 13 amino acids. V gave up 1 base and J gave up 6 bases, with 7 bases separating them. Study results and caveats: Vaccine-associated CD4 TCRs ranged over spike, dominating at 160-218 and 743-854.

TCRdb keeps only in-frame clones here, not all; method: immunoSEQ multiplex PCR. The sample holds over 120,000 clones, about nine tenths seen once. The chain combines TRBV11-3 with TRBJ2-1; D call uncertain. The sequencing here drew on peripheral blood, taken on day 0 of AZD1222 vaccination. The receptor was derived from an adult in good health. The CDR3 spells CASSLVSVNEQFF. CDR3 DNA: TGTGCCAGCAGCTTAGTTAGTGTCAATGAGCAGTTCTTC.